This note documents a single T cell receptor beta chain sequence. Its antigen is still unknown. Participants comprised healthy donors of bone marrow. Despite likely unrecorded immune exposures, the donors were nominally healthy at the time of sampling. The entry originates in a study of cytomegalovirus exposure and HLA in healthy donors. Overall study results and limits: Cytomegalovirus status was reportedly diagnosed by the classifier with high sensitivity and specificity. It was taken for granted in presence/absence analyses that sequencing depth across donors was roughly uniform.

Use of 60 Vbeta and 13 Jbeta primers characterized the PCR. Measured with immunoSEQ multiplex PCR; TCRdb has only the in-frame clones, and not every one. The sample includes 210,000 or so clones, approximately 83% of them seen just once. CDR3 length: 12 residues. Trimming took 4 bases from V and 11 from J; bases not matched to a gene: 6. The germline V gene encodes CDR1 ENHRY and CDR2 SYGVKD. Material for sequencing was PBMCs. This chain uses TRBV10-3 with TRBJ1-1; 8 nucleotides match TRBD1. The receptor's source is a girl aged 5-17 years in good health and CMV-seronegative. As DNA, the CDR3 is TGTGCCATCAGTGGTGGACAGGGCGAGGCTTTCTTT. As protein: CAISGGQGEAFF.